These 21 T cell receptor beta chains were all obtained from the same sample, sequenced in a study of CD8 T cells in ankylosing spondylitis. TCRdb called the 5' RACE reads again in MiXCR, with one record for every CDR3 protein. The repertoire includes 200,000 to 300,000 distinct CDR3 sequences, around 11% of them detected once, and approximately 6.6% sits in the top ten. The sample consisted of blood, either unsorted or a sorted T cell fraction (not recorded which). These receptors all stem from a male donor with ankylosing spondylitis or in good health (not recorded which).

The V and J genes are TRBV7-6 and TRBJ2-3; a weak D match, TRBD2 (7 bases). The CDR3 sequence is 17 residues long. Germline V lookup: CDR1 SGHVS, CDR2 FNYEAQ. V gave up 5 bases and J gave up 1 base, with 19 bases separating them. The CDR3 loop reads CASSTILGGGGTDTQYF. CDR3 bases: TGTGCCAGCAGCACAATACTAGGGGGAGGGGGCACAGATACGCAGTATTTT. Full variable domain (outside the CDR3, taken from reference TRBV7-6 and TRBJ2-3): GAGVSQSPRYKVTKRGQDVALRCDPISGHVSLYWYRQALGQGPEFLTYFNYEAQQDKSGLPNDRFSAERPEGSISTLTIQRTEQRDSAMYRCASSTILGGGGTDTQYFGPGTRLTVL.

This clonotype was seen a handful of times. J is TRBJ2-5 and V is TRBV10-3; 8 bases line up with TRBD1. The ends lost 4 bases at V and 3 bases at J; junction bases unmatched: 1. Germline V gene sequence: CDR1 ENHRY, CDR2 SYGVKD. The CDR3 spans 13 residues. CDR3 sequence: CAISGDRKETQYF. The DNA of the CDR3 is TGTGCCATCAGTGGGGACAGGAAAGAGACCCAGTACTTC.

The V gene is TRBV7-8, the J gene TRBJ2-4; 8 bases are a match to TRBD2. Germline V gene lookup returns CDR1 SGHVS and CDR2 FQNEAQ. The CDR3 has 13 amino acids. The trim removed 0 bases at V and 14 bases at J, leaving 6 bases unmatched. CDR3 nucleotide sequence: TGTGCCAGCAGCTTAGCTGGGACTAGTTGGAAGTACTTC. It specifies CASSLAGTSWKYF.

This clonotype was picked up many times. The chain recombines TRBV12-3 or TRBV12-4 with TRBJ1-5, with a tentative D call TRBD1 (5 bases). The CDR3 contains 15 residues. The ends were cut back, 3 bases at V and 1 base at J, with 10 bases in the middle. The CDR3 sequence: CASSFGGRSNQPQHF. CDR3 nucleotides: TGTGCCAGCAGTTTTGGGGGACGGAGCAATCAGCCCCAGCATTTT.

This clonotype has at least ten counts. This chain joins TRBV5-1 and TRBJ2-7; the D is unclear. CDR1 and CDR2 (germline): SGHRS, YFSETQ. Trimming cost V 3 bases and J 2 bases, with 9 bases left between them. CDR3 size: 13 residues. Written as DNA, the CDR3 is TGCGCCAGCAGCTCGACATTTACCTACGAGCAGTACTTC. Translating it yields CASSSTFTYEQYF.

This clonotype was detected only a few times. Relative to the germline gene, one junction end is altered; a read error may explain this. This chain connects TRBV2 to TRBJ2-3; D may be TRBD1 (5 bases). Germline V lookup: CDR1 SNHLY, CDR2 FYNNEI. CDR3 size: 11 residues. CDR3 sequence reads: CASIETALSHF. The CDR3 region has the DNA TGTGCCAGCATCGAGACAGCGCTAAGCCATTTT. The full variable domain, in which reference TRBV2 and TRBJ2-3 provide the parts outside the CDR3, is EPEVTQTPSHQVTQMGQEVILRCVPISNHLYFYWYRQILGQKVEFLVSFYNNEISEKSEIFDDQFSVERPDGSNFTLKIRSTKLEDSAMYFCASIETALSHFGPGTRLTVL.

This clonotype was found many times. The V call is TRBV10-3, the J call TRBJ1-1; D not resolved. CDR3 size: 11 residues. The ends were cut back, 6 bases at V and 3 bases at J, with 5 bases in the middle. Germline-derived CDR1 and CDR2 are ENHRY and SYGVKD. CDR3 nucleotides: TGTGCCATCAGCCAGGACACTGAAGCTTTCTTT. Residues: CAISQDTEAFF.

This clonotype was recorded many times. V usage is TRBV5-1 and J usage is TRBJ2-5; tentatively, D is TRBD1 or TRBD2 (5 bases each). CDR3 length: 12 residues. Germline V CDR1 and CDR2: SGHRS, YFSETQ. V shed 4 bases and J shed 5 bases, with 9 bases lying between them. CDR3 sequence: CASSEGPETQYF. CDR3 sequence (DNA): TGCGCCAGCAGCGAGGGGCCCGAGACCCAGTACTTC.

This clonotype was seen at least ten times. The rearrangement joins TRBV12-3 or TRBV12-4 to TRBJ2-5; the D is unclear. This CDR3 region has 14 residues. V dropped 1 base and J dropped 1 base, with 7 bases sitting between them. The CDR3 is CASSLGLGQETQYF. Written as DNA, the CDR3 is TGTGCCAGCAGTTTAGGTCTGGGCCAAGAGACCCAGTACTTC.

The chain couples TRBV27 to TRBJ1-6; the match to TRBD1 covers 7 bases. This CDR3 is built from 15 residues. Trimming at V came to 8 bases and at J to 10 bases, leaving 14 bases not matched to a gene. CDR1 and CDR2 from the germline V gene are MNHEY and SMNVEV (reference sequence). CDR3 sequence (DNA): TGTGCCAGCTCTAGAACTGGCAGGGGGGGATCACCCCTCCACTTT. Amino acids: CASSRTGRGGSPLHF.

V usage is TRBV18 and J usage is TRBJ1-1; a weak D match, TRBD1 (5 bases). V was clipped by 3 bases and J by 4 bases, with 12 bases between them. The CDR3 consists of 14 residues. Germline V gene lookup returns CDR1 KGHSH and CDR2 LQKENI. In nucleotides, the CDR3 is TGTGCCAGCTCACCTGAAGGGGCGGTCACTGAAGCTTTCTTT. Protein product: CASSPEGAVTEAFF. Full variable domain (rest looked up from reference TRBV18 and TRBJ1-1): NAGVMQNPRHLVRRRGQEARLRCSPMKGHSHVYWYRQLPEEGLKFMVYLQKENIIDESGMPKERFSAEFPKEGPSILRIQQVVRGDSAAYFCASSPEGAVTEAFFGQGTRLTVV.

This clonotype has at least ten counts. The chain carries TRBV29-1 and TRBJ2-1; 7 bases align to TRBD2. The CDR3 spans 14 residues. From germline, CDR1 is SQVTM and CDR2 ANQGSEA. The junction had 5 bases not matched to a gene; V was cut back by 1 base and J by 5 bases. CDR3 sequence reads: CSVEVLAENNEQFF. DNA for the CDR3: TGCAGCGTTGAAGTGCTAGCGGAGAACAATGAGCAGTTCTTC.

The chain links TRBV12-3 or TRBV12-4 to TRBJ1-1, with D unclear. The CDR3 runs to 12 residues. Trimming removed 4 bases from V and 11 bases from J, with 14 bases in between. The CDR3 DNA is TGTGCCAGCAGTTCCCGGGCCCCCCCCGCTTTCTTT. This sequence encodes CASSSRAPPAFF.

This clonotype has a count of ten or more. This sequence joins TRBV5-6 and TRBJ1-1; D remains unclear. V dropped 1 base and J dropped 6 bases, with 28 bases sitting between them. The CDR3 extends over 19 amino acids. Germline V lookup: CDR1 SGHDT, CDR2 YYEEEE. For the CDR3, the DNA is TGTGCCAGCAGCTTGAGTCCGCCTCGGGAATTCCCCCCCCATGCTGAAGCTTTCTTT. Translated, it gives CASSLSPPREFPPHAEAFF.

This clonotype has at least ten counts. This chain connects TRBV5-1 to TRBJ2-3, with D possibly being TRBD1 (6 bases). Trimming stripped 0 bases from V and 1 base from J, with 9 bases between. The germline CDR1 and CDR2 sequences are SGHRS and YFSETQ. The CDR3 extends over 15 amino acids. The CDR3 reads CASSLGGGRTDTQYF. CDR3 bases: TGCGCCAGCAGCTTGGGAGGGGGACGCACAGATACGCAGTATTTT.

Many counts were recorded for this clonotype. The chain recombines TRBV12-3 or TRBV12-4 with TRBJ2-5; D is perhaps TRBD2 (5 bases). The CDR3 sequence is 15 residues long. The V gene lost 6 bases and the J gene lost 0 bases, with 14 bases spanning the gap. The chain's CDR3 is CASRGSGAYQETQYF. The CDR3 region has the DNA TGTGCCAGCAGGGGGAGCGGAGCGTACCAAGAGACCCAGTACTTC.

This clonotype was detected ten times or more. CDR3 in DNA: TGCAGTGCTACAACAGGCTCCCCTGGAAACACCATATATTTT. It is translated as CSATTGSPGNTIYF. J is TRBJ1-3 and V is TRBV20-1, with D perhaps TRBD1 (5 bases). CDR1 and CDR2 (germline): DFQATT, SNEGSKA (reference sequence). The CDR3 is made up of 14 amino acids. Trimming took 4 bases from V and 2 from J, leaving 12 bases between them.

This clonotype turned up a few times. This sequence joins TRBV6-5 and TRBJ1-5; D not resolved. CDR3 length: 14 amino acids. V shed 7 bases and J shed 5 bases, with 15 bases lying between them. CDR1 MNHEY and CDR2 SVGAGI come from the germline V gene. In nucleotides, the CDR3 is TGTGCCAGCACTCTCGAGTATCAATATCAGCCCCAGCATTTT. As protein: CASTLEYQYQPQHF.

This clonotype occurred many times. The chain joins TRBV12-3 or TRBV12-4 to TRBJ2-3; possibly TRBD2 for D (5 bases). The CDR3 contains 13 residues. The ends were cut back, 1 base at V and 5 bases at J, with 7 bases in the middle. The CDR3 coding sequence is TGTGCCAGCAGTTTAGTCCGGGAAGATACGCAGTATTTT. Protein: CASSLVREDTQYF.

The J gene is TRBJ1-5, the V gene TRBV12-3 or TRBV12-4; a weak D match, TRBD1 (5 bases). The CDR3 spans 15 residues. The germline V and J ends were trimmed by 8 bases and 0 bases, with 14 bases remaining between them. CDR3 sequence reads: CASGRGGDSNQPQHF. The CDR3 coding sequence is TGTGCCAGCGGCCGTGGGGGGGATAGCAATCAGCCCCAGCATTTT.

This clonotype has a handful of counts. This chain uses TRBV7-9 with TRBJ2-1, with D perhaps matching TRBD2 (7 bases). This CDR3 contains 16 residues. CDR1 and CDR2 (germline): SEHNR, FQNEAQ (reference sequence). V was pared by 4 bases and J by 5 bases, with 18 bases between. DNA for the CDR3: TGTGCCAGCAGCTCGCCCCGGGGGGCTCCAGACAATGAGCAGTTCTTC. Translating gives CASSSPRGAPDNEQFF.